This T cell receptor beta chain was documented in a study of post-analysis software for immune sequencing data. Overall study: Relapsing-remitting, secondary progressive and progressive-relapsing courses of multiple sclerosis were included.

Unique-molecular-identifier-tagged TCR beta cDNA libraries were used. Once about 0.95 to 10 million T cells were used, some 500,000 cDNA molecules resulted. TCRdb ran MiXCR on the PCR reads and lists one entry per CDR3 protein. Altogether more than 450,000 distinct CDR3 sequences are present, around 40% being singletons, with the ten largest covering about 1.5%. The germline V and J ends were trimmed by 7 bases and 2 bases, with 18 bases remaining between them. The germline V gene has CDR1 DFQATT and CDR2 SNEGSKA (reference sequence). The CDR3 runs 14 residues. Whole-study findings and limits: About five TRBV segments were more frequent in patients than controls; TRBV5-6, TRBV5-1 and TRBV20-1 belonged to this group. Controls had significantly higher normalized Chao1 diversity than multiple sclerosis patients.

Turning to this clonotype: Its cognate antigen is unknown.

The V gene is TRBV20-1, the J gene TRBJ2-7; possibly TRBD2 for D (6 bases). The source is a girl between 10 and 17 years old with multiple sclerosis. The sample taken for sequencing was blood. CDR3 bases: TGCAGTGGTTCCGGGACTCCGAATACCTACGAGCAGTACTTC. Translated: CSGSGTPNTYEQYF.